This T cell receptor (beta chain) appears in the sequencing data of a study of T cells in Graves' hyperthyroidism and ophthalmopathy. An absence of ophthalmopathy progression within 18 months meant stable Graves' hyperthyroidism. Around 10 ml fresh peripheral blood yielded the PBMCs. Broader study findings: Ophthalmopathy was model-predicted a median roughly 6.5 months pre-onset. Most thyroid-expanded clonotypes above 0.001 were also found in blood.

This clonotype was seen many times. Its target is unknown. From RNA transcripts, TCR beta CDR3 regions were amplified. Initially, a first-round RT-PCR of the TCR CDR3 employed the HTBI primer set. TCRdb reanalysed the multiplex PCR reads using MiXCR and keeps one entry per CDR3 protein. The sample contains roughly 740,000 distinct CDR3 sequences, 16% of which appear only once. Trimming removed 2 bases from V and 9 bases from J, with 17 bases in between. CDR1 and CDR2 (germline): SGHTA, FQGTGA. The CDR3 totals 15 residues. Sample: blood. This sequence was found in a man between 18 and 35 years old with Graves' hyperthyroidism. The rearrangement uses TRBV7-3 and TRBJ2-1; D is perhaps TRBD1 or TRBD2 (5 bases each). This CDR3 reads CASSLGTPEVGEQFF. The CDR3 nucleotides are TGTGCCAGCAGCTTAGGGACCCCCGAGGTCGGTGAGCAGTTCTTC.